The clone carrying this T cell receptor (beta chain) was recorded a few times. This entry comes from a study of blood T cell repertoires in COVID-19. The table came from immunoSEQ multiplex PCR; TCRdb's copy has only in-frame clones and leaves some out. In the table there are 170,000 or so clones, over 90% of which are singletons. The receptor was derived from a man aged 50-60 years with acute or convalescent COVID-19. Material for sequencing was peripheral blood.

The CDR3 here is CASNPGNIIPEQYF. The CDR3 coding sequence is TGTGCCAGCAATCCGGGAAACATTATTCCCGAGCAGTACTTC. The chain combines TRBV6-5 with TRBJ2-7; the D gene is possibly TRBD2 (5 bases). CDR3 size: 14 residues. V was clipped by 7 bases and J by 6 bases, with 19 bases between them. Germline loops: CDR1 MNHEY, CDR2 SVGAGI.